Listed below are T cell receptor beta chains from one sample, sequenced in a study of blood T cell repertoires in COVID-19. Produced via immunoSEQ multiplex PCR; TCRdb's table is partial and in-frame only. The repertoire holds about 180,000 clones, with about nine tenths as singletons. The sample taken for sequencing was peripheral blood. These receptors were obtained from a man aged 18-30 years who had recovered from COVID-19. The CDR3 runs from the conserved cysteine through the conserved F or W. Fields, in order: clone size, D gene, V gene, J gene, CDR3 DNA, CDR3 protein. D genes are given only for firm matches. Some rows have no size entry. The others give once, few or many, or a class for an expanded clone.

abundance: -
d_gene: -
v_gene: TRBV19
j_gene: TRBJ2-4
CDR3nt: TGTGCCAGTAGTATTCAGGACCCGGGGAAAAAAATTCAGTACTTC
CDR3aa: CASSIQDPGKKIQYF

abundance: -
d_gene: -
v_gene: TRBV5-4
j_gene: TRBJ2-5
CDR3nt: TGTGCCAGCAGCTGGGGAGCGGGCAACATCCAAGAGACCCAGTACTTC
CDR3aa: CASSWGAGNIQETQYF

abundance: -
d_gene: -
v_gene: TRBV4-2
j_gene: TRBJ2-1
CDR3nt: TGTGCCAGCAGCCAAGATGTAAGCGCCAACAATGAGCAGTTCTTC
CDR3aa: CASSQDVSANNEQFF

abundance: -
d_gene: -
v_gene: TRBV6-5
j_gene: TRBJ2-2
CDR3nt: TGTGCCAGCAGGACCCCTACAGGGAACACCGGGGAGCTGTTTTTT
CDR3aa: CASRTPTGNTGELFF

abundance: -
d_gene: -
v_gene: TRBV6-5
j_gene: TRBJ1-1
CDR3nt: TGTGCCAGCAGTTACTCGACAGCGACGGGGGGGACTGAAGCTTTCTTT
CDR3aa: CASSYSTATGGTEAFF

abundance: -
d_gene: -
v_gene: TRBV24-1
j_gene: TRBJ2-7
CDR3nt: TGTGCCACCAGTGACCCTCGAGGTCACTACGAGCAGTACTTC
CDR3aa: CATSDPRGHYEQYF

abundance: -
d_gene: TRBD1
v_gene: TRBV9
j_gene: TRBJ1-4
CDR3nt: TGTGCCAGCAGCGCAGACAGGGGGGGTGAAAAACTGTTTTTT
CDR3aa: CASSADRGGEKLFF

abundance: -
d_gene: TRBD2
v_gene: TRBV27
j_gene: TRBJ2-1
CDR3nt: TGTGCCAGCAGTCCAGTTCCAGCGGGGATCCAGAATGAGCAGTTCTTC
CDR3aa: CASSPVPAGIQNEQFF

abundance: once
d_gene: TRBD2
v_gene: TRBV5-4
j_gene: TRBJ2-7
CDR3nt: TGTGCCAGCAGCTTTACTAGCGGGAGGCCCCACGAGCAGTACTTC
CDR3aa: CASSFTSGRPHEQYF

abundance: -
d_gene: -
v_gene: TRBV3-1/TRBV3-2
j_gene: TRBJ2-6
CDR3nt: TGTGCCAGCAGCCTTTCCACCACACAATCTGGGGCCAACGTCCTGACTTTC
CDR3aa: CASSLSTTQSGANVLTF

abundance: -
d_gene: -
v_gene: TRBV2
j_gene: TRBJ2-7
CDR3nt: TGTGCCAGCAGTGAAGTTATTCTTAGCTACGAGCAGTACTTC
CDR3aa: CASSEVILSYEQYF

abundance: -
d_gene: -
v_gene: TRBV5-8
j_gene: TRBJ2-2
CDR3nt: TGTGCCAGCAGCCCGGGACTGACAAACACCGGGGAGCTGTTTTTT
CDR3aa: CASSPGLTNTGELFF

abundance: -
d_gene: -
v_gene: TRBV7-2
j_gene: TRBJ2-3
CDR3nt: TGTGCCAGCGGACACACAGATACGCAGTATTTT
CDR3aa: CASGHTDTQYF

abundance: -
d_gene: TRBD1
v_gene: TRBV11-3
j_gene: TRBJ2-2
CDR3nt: TGTGCCAGCAGCGCAACAGGGGCGAAGAACACCGGGGAGCTGTTTTTT
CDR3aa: CASSATGAKNTGELFF

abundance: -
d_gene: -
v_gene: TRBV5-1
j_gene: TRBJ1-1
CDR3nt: TGCGCCAGCAGCCTAGTTTGGAACACTGAAGCTTTCTTT
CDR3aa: CASSLVWNTEAFF

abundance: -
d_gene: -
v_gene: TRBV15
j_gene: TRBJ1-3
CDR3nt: TGTGCCACCAGCACGGGAATCGTCTCTGGAAACACCATATATTTT
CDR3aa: CATSTGIVSGNTIYF

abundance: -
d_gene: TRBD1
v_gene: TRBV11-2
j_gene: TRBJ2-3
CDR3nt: TGTGCCAGCAGCATGACTCCGGGACAGGGGCGAAGAGATACGCAGTATTTT
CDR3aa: CASSMTPGQGRRDTQYF

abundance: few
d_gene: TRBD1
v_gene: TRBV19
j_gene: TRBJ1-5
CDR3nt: TGTGCCAGTAGTACCCGACAGGGGAGGAACAATCAGCCCCAGCATTTT
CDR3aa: CASSTRQGRNNQPQHF

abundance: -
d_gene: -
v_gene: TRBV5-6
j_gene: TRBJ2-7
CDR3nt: TGTGCCAGCAGCTCTGGGACTTTTGAGCAGTACTTC
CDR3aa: CASSSGTFEQYF

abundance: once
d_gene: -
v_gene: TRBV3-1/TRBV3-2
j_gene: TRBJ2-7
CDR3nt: TGTGCCAGCAGCCAAGATGCAGCCTACGAGCAGTACTTC
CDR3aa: CASSQDAAYEQYF

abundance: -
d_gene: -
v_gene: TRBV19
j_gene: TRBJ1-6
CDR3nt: TGTGCCAGTAGTATCAGGGGAACCCTTAATTCACCCCTCCACTTT
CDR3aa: CASSIRGTLNSPLHF

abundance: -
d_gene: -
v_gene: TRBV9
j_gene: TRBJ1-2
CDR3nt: TGTGCCAGCAGCGTAGACGGGGTAGGCGGCTACACCTTC
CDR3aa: CASSVDGVGGYTF

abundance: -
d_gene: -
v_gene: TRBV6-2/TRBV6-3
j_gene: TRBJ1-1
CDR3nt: TGTGCCAGCAGCCGGCACCAGGTGAACACTGAAGCTTTCTTT
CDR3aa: CASSRHQVNTEAFF

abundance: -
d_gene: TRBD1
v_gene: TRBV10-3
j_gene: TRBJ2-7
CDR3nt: TGTGCCATCAGTTCCACGTGGAAGGGACAGGGGTACTACGAGCAGTACTTC
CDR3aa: CAISSTWKGQGYYEQYF

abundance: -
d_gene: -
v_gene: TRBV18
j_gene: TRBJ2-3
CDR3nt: TGTGCCAGCTCGCGACTCCTTACAACAGATACGCAGTATTTT
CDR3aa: CASSRLLTTDTQYF

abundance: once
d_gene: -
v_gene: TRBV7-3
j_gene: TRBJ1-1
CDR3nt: TGTGCCAGCAGCTTAAAGAGGAACACTGAAGCTTTCTTT
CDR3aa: CASSLKRNTEAFF

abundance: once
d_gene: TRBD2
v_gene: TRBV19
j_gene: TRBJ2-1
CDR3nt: TGTGCCAGTAGTGGAATTGGACTAGAACCTAACTACAATGAGCAGTTCTTC
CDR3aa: CASSGIGLEPNYNEQFF

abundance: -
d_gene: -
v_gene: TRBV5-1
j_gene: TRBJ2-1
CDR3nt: TGCGCCAGCAGCACCCGACCAGTTCCGCCCGTAGATAGACTCTACAATGAGCAGTTCTTC
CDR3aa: CASSTRPVPPVDRLYNEQFF

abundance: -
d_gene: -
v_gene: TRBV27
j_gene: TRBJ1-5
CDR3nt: TGTGCCAGCAGTTTAGGCGGAGATAGCAATCAGCCCCAGCATTTT
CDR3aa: CASSLGGDSNQPQHF

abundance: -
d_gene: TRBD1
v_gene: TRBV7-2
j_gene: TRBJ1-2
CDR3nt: TGTGCCAGCAGCTTAGTCGGACTGACAGGGATATCTAACTATGGCTACACCTTC
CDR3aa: CASSLVGLTGISNYGYTF

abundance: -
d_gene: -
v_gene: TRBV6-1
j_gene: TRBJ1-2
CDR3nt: TGTGCCAGCAGTGAATTAGACAGAATGTATGGCTACACCTTC
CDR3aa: CASSELDRMYGYTF

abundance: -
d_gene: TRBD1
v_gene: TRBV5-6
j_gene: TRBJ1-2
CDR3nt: TGTGCCAGCACGCCGGACAGGGGGGGATATGGCTACACCTTC
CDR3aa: CASTPDRGGYGYTF

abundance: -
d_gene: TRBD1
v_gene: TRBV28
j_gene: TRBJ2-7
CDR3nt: TGTGCCAGCAGTTTACTAGACAGGGATCTATACGAGCAGTACTTC
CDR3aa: CASSLLDRDLYEQYF

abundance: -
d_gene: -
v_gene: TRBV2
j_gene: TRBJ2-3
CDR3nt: TGTGCCAGCAGACAAAAGGAGGGAGCGAGGGATACGCAGTATTTT
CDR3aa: CASRQKEGARDTQYF

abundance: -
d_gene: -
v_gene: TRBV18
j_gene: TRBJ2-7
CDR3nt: TGTGCCAGCTCACCGGCTCCGGGGATGTCCTCCTACGAGCAGTACTTC
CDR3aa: CASSPAPGMSSYEQYF

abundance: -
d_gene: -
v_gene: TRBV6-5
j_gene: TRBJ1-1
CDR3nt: TGTGCCAGCAGTTACTCGACGGGAGGGACTGAAGCTTTCTTT
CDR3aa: CASSYSTGGTEAFF

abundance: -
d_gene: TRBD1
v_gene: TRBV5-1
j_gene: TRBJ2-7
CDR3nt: TGCGCCAGCAGCATTTCTTCTAACAGGGGGCTTTTGTCCTACGAGCAGTACTTC
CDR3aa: CASSISSNRGLLSYEQYF

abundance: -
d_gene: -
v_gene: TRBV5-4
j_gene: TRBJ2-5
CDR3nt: TGTGCCAGCAGCTTGTTTTTGGCGGGAAGGGAGACCCAGTACTTC
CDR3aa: CASSLFLAGRETQYF

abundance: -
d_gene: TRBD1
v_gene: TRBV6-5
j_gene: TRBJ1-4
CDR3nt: TGTGCCAGCAGTTACCTTACAGGGGGTCAACTGTTTTTT
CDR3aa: CASSYLTGGQLFF

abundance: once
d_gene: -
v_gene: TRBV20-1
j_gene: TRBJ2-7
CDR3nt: TGCAGTGCCTCGGACAGAGACGAGCAGTACTTC
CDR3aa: CSASDRDEQYF

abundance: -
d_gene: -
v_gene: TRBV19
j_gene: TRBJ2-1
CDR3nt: TGTGCCAGTAGTATAAGTCAGGGTTCCTACAATGAGCAGTTCTTC
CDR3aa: CASSISQGSYNEQFF

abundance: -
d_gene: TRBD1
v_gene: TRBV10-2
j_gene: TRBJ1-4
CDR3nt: TGCGCCAGCAGAGCGGGACAGGGCTGGAATGAAAAACTGTTTTTT
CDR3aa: CASRAGQGWNEKLFF

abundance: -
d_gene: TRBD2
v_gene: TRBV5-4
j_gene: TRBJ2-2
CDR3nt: TGTGCCAGCAGCCACGGACTAGCGGGAGTGAGGACCGGGGAGCTGTTTTTT
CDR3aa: CASSHGLAGVRTGELFF

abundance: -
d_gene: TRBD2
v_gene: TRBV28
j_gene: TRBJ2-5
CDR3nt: TGTGCCAGCAGTTCCAATGCGGGAGAGTACCAAGAGACCCAGTACTTC
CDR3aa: CASSSNAGEYQETQYF

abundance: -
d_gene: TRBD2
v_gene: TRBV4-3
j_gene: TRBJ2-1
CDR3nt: TGCGCCAGCAGCCGAGCGGGACTAGCGGGGAATGAGCAGTTCTTC
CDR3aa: CASSRAGLAGNEQFF

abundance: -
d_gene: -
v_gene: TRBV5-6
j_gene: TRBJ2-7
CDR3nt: TGTGCCAGCAGCTTGGGCGACAGGACCATCTATGATTACTACGAGCAGTACTTC
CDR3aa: CASSLGDRTIYDYYEQYF

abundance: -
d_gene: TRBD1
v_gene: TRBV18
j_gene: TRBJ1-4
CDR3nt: TGTGCCAGCTCAACAACAGGGGGCGCGGTAACTAATGAAAAACTGTTTTTT
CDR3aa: CASSTTGGAVTNEKLFF

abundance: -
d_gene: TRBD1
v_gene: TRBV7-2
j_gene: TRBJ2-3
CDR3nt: TGTGCCAGCAGCGACACCGGGACAGGGTGGACAGATACGCAGTATTTT
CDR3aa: CASSDTGTGWTDTQYF

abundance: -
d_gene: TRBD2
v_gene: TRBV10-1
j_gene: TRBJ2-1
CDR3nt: TGCGCCAGCAGTGAGGGGACTAGCGGGAAGGCGTTCTTC
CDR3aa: CASSEGTSGKAFF

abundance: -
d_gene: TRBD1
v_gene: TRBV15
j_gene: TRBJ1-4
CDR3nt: TGTGCCACCAGCAGAAGGACAGGGAGGGTGTTTTTT
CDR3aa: CATSRRTGRVFF

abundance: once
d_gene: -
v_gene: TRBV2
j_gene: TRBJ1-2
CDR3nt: TGTGCCAGCAGCCGTTCGGGGGGGCCAGGCTACACCTTC
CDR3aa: CASSRSGGPGYTF

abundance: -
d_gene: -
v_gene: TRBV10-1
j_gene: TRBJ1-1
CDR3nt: TGCGCCAGCAGTGACGGGTCCGTCAACACTGAAGCTTTCTTT
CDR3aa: CASSDGSVNTEAFF

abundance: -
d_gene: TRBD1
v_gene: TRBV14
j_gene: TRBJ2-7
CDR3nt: TGTGCCAGCAGCTGGGACAGCCCGCCCTACGAGCAGTACTTC
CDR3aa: CASSWDSPPYEQYF